This T cell receptor (beta chain) was documented in a study of blood T cell repertoires in COVID-19. Whole-study context: Two negative PCRs, clearance, or symptom resolution were required of recovered Cohort 3 donors.

Here immunoSEQ multiplex PCR was the method, and the copy in TCRdb shows in-frame clones only, minus some. The sample includes roughly 150,000 clones, 84% of them seen just once. Germline loops: CDR1 SNHLY, CDR2 FYNNEI. Trimming took 4 bases from V and 7 from J; bases not matched to a gene: 11. This CDR3 has 16 amino acids. Participants spanned ages about 18 to 95 years and resided in 20 to 30 US areas. This clonotype was obtained from a middle-aged man in a cohort exposed to, infected with or recovered from COVID-19 (not recorded which). The sample was PBMCs or T cells enriched from blood (not recorded which). The rearrangement uses TRBV2 and TRBJ2-2; 8 nucleotides line up with TRBD2. DNA of the CDR3: TGTGCCAGCAGTGGGGGTTTAGCGGGAACCGACGGGGAGCTGTTTTTT. Translation gives CASSGGLAGTDGELFF. The variable domain in full, completed from reference TRBV2 and TRBJ2-2, reads EPEVTQTPSHQVTQMGQEVILRCVPISNHLYFYWYRQILGQKVEFLVSFYNNEISEKSEIFDDQFSVERPDGSNFTLKIRSTKLEDSAMYFCASSGGLAGTDGELFFGEGSRLTVL.